The clone carrying this T cell receptor (beta chain) was picked up a small number of times. Its antigen is unidentified. The data were taken from a study of spatial heterogeneity in lung cancer. The time point denotes: sample taken at primary tumor resection. Sequencing was performed on whole RNA extracted from tumor and nontumor lung tissue, or from frozen PBMC, and the material was left unsorted. MiXCR, run by TCRdb on the 5' RACE reads, gives a single entry per CDR3 protein. The profile shows 25,000 to 30,000 distinct CDR3 sequences, roughly 6.9% of them singletons. Points from the study as a whole: Expanded intratumoral alpha and beta TCR counts tracked tumor mutation counts.

The TCR originated in a male donor with early-stage non-small cell lung cancer. Here the sequenced sample was lung tumor tissue, taken at surgery.

In nucleotides, the CDR3 is TGTGCCAGCAGTTCCGGGACTAGCGGGGGGAAGACCCAGTACTTC. Translating gives CASSSGTSGGKTQYF. The chain combines TRBV27 with TRBJ2-5, with 15 nucleotides matching TRBD2. CDR3 size: 15 residues. Germline lookup yields CDR1 MNHEY and CDR2 SMNVEV (reference sequence). V shed 4 bases, J shed 6 bases, and the junction held 3 bases outside the gene matches.